A single T cell receptor beta chain is shown here with its context. A junction end diverges from the germline sequence, so it may reflect a read error. Germline V lookup: CDR1 SEHNR, CDR2 FQNEAQ (reference sequence). This CDR3 comprises 12 residues. This sample is drawn from a study of cytomegalovirus exposure and HLA in healthy donors. Primers included in the PCR were 60 Vbeta and 13 Jbeta primers. The assay was immunoSEQ multiplex PCR, and TCRdb's table has in-frame clones only and misses some. This table holds about 190,000 clones, around 75% found once. The gene calls are TRBV7-9 and TRBJ2-2; 7 nucleotides match TRBD1. Sequences were obtained from PBMCs. This TCR was sampled from a man in his forties in good health and CMV-seropositive. In DNA, the CDR3 is TGTTCCAGCAGTTTAGGGGGCAGGGAGCTGTTTTTT. Encoded protein: CSSSLGGRELFF.